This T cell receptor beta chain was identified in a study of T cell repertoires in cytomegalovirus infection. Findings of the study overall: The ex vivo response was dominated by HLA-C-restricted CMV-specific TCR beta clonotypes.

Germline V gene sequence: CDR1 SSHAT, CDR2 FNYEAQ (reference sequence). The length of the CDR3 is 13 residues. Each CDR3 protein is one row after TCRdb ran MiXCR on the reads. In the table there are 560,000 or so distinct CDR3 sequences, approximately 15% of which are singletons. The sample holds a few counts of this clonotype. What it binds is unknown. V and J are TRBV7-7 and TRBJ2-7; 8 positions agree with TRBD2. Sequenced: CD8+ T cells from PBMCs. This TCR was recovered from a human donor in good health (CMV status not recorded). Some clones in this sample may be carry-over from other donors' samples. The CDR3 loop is CASGVGPGAEQYF. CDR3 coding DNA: TGTGCTAGCGGGGTAGGGCCGGGGGCCGAGCAGTACTTC.